This T cell receptor beta chain is drawn from a study of human T cells and chemical hapten exposure. Background on the study: Each patient's scalp received weekly diphenylcyclopropenone throughout the approximately 24-week study. The patients, most of them female, presented with alopecia areata, totalis or universalis.

Study-wide findings and caveats: Expanded TCRs clustered into significantly more large CDR3 similarity groups than controls, the analysis revealed.

Time point meaning: patch test 2, 6 weeks after DPC sensitization. The treatment was: therapeutic diphenylcyclopropenone sensitization with weekly scalp DPC. Blood, whole and unfractionated, served as the source for total RNA extraction. TCRdb recomputed calls from the RACE reads with MiXCR, one row per CDR3 protein. The table includes about 94,000 distinct CDR3 sequences, approximately 9.3% detected once. A note on this clonotype: Its antigen is as yet unknown.

This receptor was obtained from a woman between 40 and 50 years old with alopecia areata. Some clones in this sample may be carry-over from other donors' samples. Material: whole blood, obtained in connection with sensitization to the hapten diphenylcyclopropenone (DPC).

CDR3 in DNA: TGCGCCAGCAGCTTACGGGCGGCGGGAGGCGGGGAGCTGTTTTTT. Its translation: CASSLRAAGGGELFF. V usage is TRBV5-1 and J usage is TRBJ2-2, with 8 bases identical to TRBD2. Germline lookup yields CDR1 SGHRS and CDR2 YFSETQ. With 2 bases clipped from V and 7 bases from J, the junction kept 7 bases outside the gene matches. This CDR3 is built from 15 residues.